The rows below give T cell receptor beta chains drawn from one sample of a study of blood T cells in healthy people across ages. TCRdb re-analysed the 5' RACE reads in MiXCR, keeping a single row per CDR3 protein. The sample carries hundreds of thousands of distinct CDR3 sequences, less than 45% recorded once. The source material was blood. Receptor source: a man aged 80 or over in good health. The CDR3 runs from the conserved cysteine through the conserved F or W. D genes are given only for firm matches. Where a row states a size, it is once, few, many or the class of an expanded clone; other rows omit it.

D	size	V	J	CDR3	DNA
TRBD2	few	TRBV2	TRBJ2-5	CASSTSGTYPWQYF	TGTGCCAGCAGTACTAGCGGGACCTACCCATGGCAGTACTTC
.	once	TRBV11-2	TRBJ2-3	CAGSLSPGTAGTDTQYF	TGTGCCGGCAGCTTGAGCCCCGGGACCGCGGGCACAGATACGCAGTATTTT
.	.	TRBV30	TRBJ1-2	CAGQQNYGYTF	TGTGCCGGGCAACAGAACTATGGCTACACCTTC
TRBD2	.	TRBV24-1	TRBJ2-5	CATSDAAGVQAIETQYF	TGTGCCACCAGTGATGCCGCGGGAGTACAGGCCATAGAGACCCAGTACTTC
.	.	TRBV10-3	TRBJ2-7	CAISALAGGDEQYF	TGTGCCATCAGCGCCCTTGCAGGGGGGGACGAGCAGTACTTC
.	few	TRBV2	TRBJ1-4	CASSRDATNEKLFF	TGTGCCAGCAGCCGGGATGCAACTAATGAAAAACTGTTTTTT
.	.	TRBV19	TRBJ1-4	CASTQTAGNEKLFF	TGTGCCAGTACCCAGACGGCGGGTAATGAAAAACTGTTTTTT
TRBD1	few	TRBV4-2	TRBJ2-7	CASSQRGTGGPYEQYF	TGTGCCAGCAGCCAAAGAGGGACAGGGGGCCCCTACGAGCAGTACTTC
TRBD1	few	TRBV12-3/TRBV12-4	TRBJ1-1	CASSDRGQTEAFF	TGTGCCAGCAGTGACAGGGGGCAAACTGAAGCTTTCTTT
.	few	TRBV28	TRBJ2-1	CASSLQVASSYNEQFF	TGTGCCAGCAGCCTTCAGGTGGCGAGCTCCTACAATGAGCAGTTCTTC
TRBD1	.	TRBV6-5	TRBJ2-2	CASSYSMGQGNSANTGELFF	TGTGCCAGCAGTTACTCGATGGGACAGGGTAATTCCGCGAACACCGGGGAGCTGTTTTTT
.	many	TRBV7-6	TRBJ1-1	CASSLEVNTEAFF	TGTGCCAGCAGCTTAGAAGTAAACACTGAAGCTTTCTTT
.	.	TRBV19	TRBJ1-1	CASSINRDMNTEAFF	TGTGCCAGTAGTATCAATCGGGACATGAACACTGAAGCTTTCTTT
.	.	TRBV6-2/TRBV6-3	TRBJ2-7	CASSSPRDLRDEQYF	TGTGCCAGCAGTTCCCCCAGGGACCTCCGGGACGAGCAGTACTTC
TRBD1	.	TRBV29-1	TRBJ1-2	CSVGDSSGGRNYGYTF	TGCAGCGTTGGGGATAGTTCAGGGGGCAGAAACTATGGCTACACCTTC
.	.	TRBV12-3/TRBV12-4	TRBJ1-2	CASSQRQANNYGYTF	TGTGCCAGCAGTCAGAGACAGGCTAATAACTATGGCTACACCTTC
TRBD2	.	TRBV7-2	TRBJ2-7	CASSLAVAGVREQYF	TGTGCCAGCAGCTTAGCGGTAGCGGGAGTTCGCGAGCAGTACTTC
.	.	TRBV20-1	TRBJ1-5	CSARDLNVQPQHF	TGCAGTGCTAGAGATCTAAATGTGCAGCCCCAGCATTTT
.	.	TRBV6-5	TRBJ2-7	CASSEGGRYEQYF	TGTGCCAGCAGTGAGGGAGGCCGCTACGAGCAGTACTTC
TRBD2	.	TRBV11-2	TRBJ2-7	CASSFALVGGIDEQYF	TGTGCCAGCAGCTTCGCGTTGGTGGGGGGGATCGACGAGCAGTACTTC
.	.	TRBV21-1	TRBJ1-5	CASSQGCNQPQHF	TGTGCCAGCAGCCAGGGGTGTAATCAGCCCCAGCATTTT
TRBD2	.	TRBV4-3	TRBJ2-7	CASSQSGGGNSYEQYF	TGCGCCAGCAGCCAATCGGGGGGAGGAAACTCCTACGAGCAGTACTTC
.	.	TRBV6-2/TRBV6-3	TRBJ2-1	CASNLMQGVSEQFF	TGTGCCAGCAACCTCATGCAAGGGGTTTCTGAGCAGTTCTTC
.	many	TRBV12-3/TRBV12-4	TRBJ2-5	CASSLGPVETQYF	TGTGCCAGCAGTTTAGGCCCAGTAGAGACCCAGTACTTC
.	few	TRBV30	TRBJ2-3	CAWSVRGRGDTQYF	TGTGCCTGGAGTGTACGGGGGAGAGGGGATACGCAGTATTTT
.	few	TRBV6-6	TRBJ1-5	CASRVDSNQPQHF	TGTGCCAGCAGGGTCGATAGCAATCAGCCCCAGCATTTT
.	.	TRBV20-1	TRBJ1-1	CSAQQGGNTEAFF	TGCAGTGCTCAACAGGGCGGGAACACTGAAGCTTTCTTT
.	few	TRBV7-3	TRBJ1-1	CASSDRQDSEAFF	TGTGCCAGCAGCGATAGACAGGACTCTGAAGCTTTCTTT
TRBD1	few	TRBV6-6	TRBJ2-3	CASSYYRGTGITDTQYF	TGTGCCAGCAGTTACTACCGAGGGACAGGGATCACAGATACGCAGTATTTT
TRBD1	few	TRBV29-1	TRBJ2-7	CSVGGTGNGDEQYF	TGCAGCGTTGGGGGGACAGGGAACGGGGACGAGCAGTACTTC
.	many	TRBV11-2	TRBJ2-1	CASSLEGQRYNEQFF	TGTGCCAGCAGCTTAGAAGGACAGCGTTACAATGAGCAGTTCTTC
.	few	TRBV4-2	TRBJ1-5	CASSQVGQGSNQPQHF	TGTGCCAGCAGCCAAGTGGGCCAGGGCAGCAATCAGCCCCAGCATTTT
.	few	TRBV6-1	TRBJ1-2	CASSERGTSAFYGYTF	TGTGCCAGCAGTGAACGGGGGACATCAGCCTTCTATGGCTACACCTTC
TRBD2	many	TRBV18	TRBJ2-1	CASSPPTSGGGNEQFF	TGTGCCAGCTCACCCCCGACTAGCGGGGGCGGAAATGAGCAGTTCTTC
TRBD1	few	TRBV27	TRBJ2-7	CASSLQGPNEQYF	TGTGCCAGCAGCCTACAGGGGCCCAACGAGCAGTACTTC
TRBD1	many	TRBV28	TRBJ1-2	CASSLRDRHYGYTF	TGTGCCAGCAGTTTACGGGACAGGCACTATGGCTACACCTTC
.	.	TRBV18	TRBJ1-2	CASSPVEGGGYTF	TGTGCCAGCTCACCGGTAGAGGGTGGCGGCTACACCTTC
.	.	TRBV7-2	TRBJ2-4	CASRGGRRAKNIQYF	TGTGCCAGCAGGGGTGGGCGGAGAGCCAAAAACATTCAGTACTTC
.	.	TRBV7-2	TRBJ1-4	CASSPGRVVNEKLFF	TGTGCCAGCAGCCCGGGGCGGGTCGTTAATGAAAAACTGTTTTTT
TRBD1	.	TRBV4-1	TRBJ2-7	CASSPRDRVKDEQYF	TGCGCCAGCAGCCCCCGGGACAGGGTGAAGGACGAGCAGTACTTC
TRBD1	few	TRBV6-5	TRBJ2-1	CAIPPGQQNNEQFF	TGTGCCATCCCACCGGGACAGCAAAACAATGAGCAGTTCTTC
.	few	TRBV6-5	TRBJ2-3	CASSRWDGSTDTQYF	TGTGCCAGCAGCCGATGGGACGGTAGCACAGATACGCAGTATTTT
TRBD1	.	TRBV6-2/TRBV6-3	TRBJ2-5	CASSYEGARETQYF	TGTGCCAGCAGTTACGAGGGGGCGCGGGAGACCCAGTACTTC
TRBD1	.	TRBV9	TRBJ2-1	CASSVGGQLSQFF	TGTGCCAGCAGCGTAGGGGGACAGCTATCGCAGTTCTTC
TRBD1	.	TRBV15	TRBJ2-1	CATSRSGTGYNEQFF	TGTGCCACCAGCAGATCCGGGACAGGATACAATGAGCAGTTCTTC
TRBD1	.	TRBV4-1	TRBJ1-2	CASNQGWDSRDYGYTF	TGCGCCAGCAACCAGGGTTGGGACAGTCGAGACTATGGCTACACCTTC
TRBD1	.	TRBV6-5	TRBJ2-3	CASSLQGQGLDTQYF	TGTGCCAGCAGTTTACAGGGACAGGGTTTAGATACGCAGTATTTT
.	.	TRBV2	TRBJ2-5	CASSELRPLYNEQYF	TGTGCCAGCAGTGAACTACGGCCCCTTTACAATGAGCAGTACTTC
.	few	TRBV20-1	TRBJ2-5	CSARKSQEQYF	TGCAGTGCTAGAAAAAGTCAGGAGCAGTACTTC
TRBD1	.	TRBV6-5	TRBJ2-7	CASRPTATGGGEQYF	TGTGCCAGCAGACCAACCGCGACAGGGGGAGGGGAGCAGTACTTC